The subject of this entry is one TCR beta chain. Repertoires were generated with immunoSEQ multiplex PCR, while TCRdb's copy carries only in-frame clones and drops some. The table includes roughly 10,000 clones, under 95% detected once. The source of the sample is a study of control samples from healthy donors and cancer patients. Trimming removed 4 bases from V and 0 bases from J, with 6 bases in between. CDR1 MNHNS and CDR2 SASEGT come from the germline V gene. The CDR3 contains 13 residues. The genes are TRBV6-1 and TRBJ1-1; D is ambiguous. This receptor was identified in a man aged 55 to 70 with colorectal cancer. Sequencing input: PBMCs. The CDR3 reads CASSVSLNTEAFF. The CDR3 DNA reads TGTGCCAGCAGTGTGAGTCTGAACACTGAAGCTTTCTTT.